This TCR beta chain was captured by sequencing in a study of T-cell memory formation after mild COVID-19. Whole-study findings and limits: Whether second-wave clones peaking at day 37 were SARS-CoV-2 specific went unconfirmed.

Per germline, CDR1 SGHRS and CDR2 YFSETQ. The CDR3 is 13 residues long. Trimming left V 6 bases short and J 3 bases short, with 11 bases between. TCRdb used MiXCR to reprocess the 5' RACE reads, holding one entry per CDR3 protein. There are about 200,000 distinct CDR3 sequences in the sample; 16% occur only once, and roughly 2.1% lies in the top ten. This clonotype was counted between two and nine times. The antigen is undetermined. This receptor was taken from an adult woman who had mild COVID-19 (a few samples of this study predate the infection). Cell type and time point are not known. The chain links TRBV5-1 to TRBJ2-3; no reliable D call. The sequenced sample was PBMCs or a T cell subset sorted from them (not recorded which). The CDR3 protein is CASTRLMTDTQYF. For the CDR3, the DNA is TGCGCCAGCACCCGGCTTATGACAGATACGCAGTATTTT.